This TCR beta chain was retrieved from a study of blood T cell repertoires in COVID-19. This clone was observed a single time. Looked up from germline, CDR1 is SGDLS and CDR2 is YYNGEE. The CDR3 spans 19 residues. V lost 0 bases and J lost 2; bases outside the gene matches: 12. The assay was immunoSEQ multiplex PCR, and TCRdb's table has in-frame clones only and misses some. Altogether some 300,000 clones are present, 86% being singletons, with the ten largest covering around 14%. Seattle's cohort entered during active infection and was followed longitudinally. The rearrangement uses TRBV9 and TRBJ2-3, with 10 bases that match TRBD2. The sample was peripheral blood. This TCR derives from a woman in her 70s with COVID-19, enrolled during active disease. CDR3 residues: CASSVEGLAAAYHTDTQYF. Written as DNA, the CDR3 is TGTGCCAGCAGCGTAGAAGGACTAGCGGCGGCCTACCACACAGATACGCAGTATTTT.